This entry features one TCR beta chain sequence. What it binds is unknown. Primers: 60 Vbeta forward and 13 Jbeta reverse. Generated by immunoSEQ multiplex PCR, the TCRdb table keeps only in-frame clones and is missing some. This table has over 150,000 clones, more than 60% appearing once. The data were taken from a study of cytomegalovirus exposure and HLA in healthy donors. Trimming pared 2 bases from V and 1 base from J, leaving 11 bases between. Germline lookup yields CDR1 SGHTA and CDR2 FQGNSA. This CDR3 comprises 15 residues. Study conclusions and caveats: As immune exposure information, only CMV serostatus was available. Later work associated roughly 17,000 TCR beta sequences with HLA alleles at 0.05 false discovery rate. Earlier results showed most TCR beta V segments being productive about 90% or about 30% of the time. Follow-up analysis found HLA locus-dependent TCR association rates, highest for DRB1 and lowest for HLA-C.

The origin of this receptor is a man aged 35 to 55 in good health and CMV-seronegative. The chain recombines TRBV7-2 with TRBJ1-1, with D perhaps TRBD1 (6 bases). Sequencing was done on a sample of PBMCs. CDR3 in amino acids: CASSLSGGGNTEAFF. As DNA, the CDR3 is TGTGCCAGCAGCTTATCGGGAGGGGGGAACACTGAAGCTTTCTTT. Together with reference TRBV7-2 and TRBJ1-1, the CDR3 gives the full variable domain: GAGVSQSPSNKVTEKGKDVELRCDPISGHTALYWYRQSLGQGLEFLIYFQGNSAPDKSGLPSDRFSAERTGGSVSTLTIQRTQQEDSAVYLCASSLSGGGNTEAFFGQGTRLTVV.